The rows below give T cell receptor beta chains drawn from one sample of a study of CD8 T cells in Susac syndrome. TCRdb ran MiXCR on the immunoSEQ multiplex PCR reads and lists one entry per CDR3 protein. In the table there are about 190,000 distinct CDR3 sequences, approximately 95% of which are singletons. Sequencing was performed on CD4+ T cells from PBMCs. All receptors come from a human donor with Susac syndrome. CDR3s include the opening cysteine and the closing phenylalanine or tryptophan. Each record gives: J gene, clone size, D gene, V gene, CDR3 protein, CDR3 DNA. A D gene is named only where the DNA matches it firmly. Rows may omit the clone size; those that give it use once, few, many or a size class.

J: TRBJ2-5; size: .; D: .; V: TRBV7-2; CDR3: CASSLVGGVGGETQYF; DNA: TGTGCCAGCAGCTTAGTGGGCGGGGTCGGCGGAGAGACCCAGTACTTC
J: TRBJ1-1; size: .; D: .; V: TRBV25-1; CDR3: CASSEGHWGTEAFF; DNA: TGTGCCAGCAGTGAGGGGCATTGGGGCACTGAAGCTTTCTTT
J: TRBJ1-5; size: .; D: .; V: TRBV7-9; CDR3: CASSPPGRDNQPQHF; DNA: TGTGCCAGCAGCCCCCCGGGCAGGGATAATCAGCCCCAGCATTTT
J: TRBJ2-1; size: once; D: TRBD2; V: TRBV20-1; CDR3: CSARDGGVSYNEQFF; DNA: TGCAGTGCTAGAGATGGGGGGGTTAGCTACAATGAGCAGTTCTTC
J: TRBJ1-5; size: .; D: .; V: TRBV12-3/TRBV12-4; CDR3: CASRLLATGSGNQPQHF; DNA: TGTGCCAGCAGACTTCTGGCCACAGGGAGCGGCAATCAGCCCCAGCATTTT
J: TRBJ2-5; size: once; D: .; V: TRBV12-3/TRBV12-4; CDR3: CASSRPAGPRETQYF; DNA: TGTGCCAGCAGCCGGCCCGCGGGGCCTCGGGAGACCCAGTACTTC
J: TRBJ2-2; size: .; D: .; V: TRBV12-3/TRBV12-4; CDR3: CASRGRTVAGELFF; DNA: TGTGCCAGCCGGGGGCGTACGGTCGCCGGGGAGCTGTTTTTT
J: TRBJ1-2; size: .; D: .; V: TRBV6-6; CDR3: CASTTLDGERRGYTF; DNA: TGTGCCAGCACCACCCTGGATGGGGAGAGGAGGGGCTACACCTTC
J: TRBJ1-6; size: .; D: .; V: TRBV29-1; CDR3: CSVSSEVGSPLHF; DNA: TGCAGCGTTTCCTCGGAGGTAGGATCACCCCTCCACTTT
J: TRBJ2-1; size: .; D: .; V: TRBV20-1; CDR3: CSAKGLLDEQFF; DNA: TGCAGTGCTAAGGGACTTCTCGATGAGCAGTTCTTC
J: TRBJ1-2; size: .; D: TRBD1; V: TRBV10-2; CDR3: CASSESTGGRGPYGYTF; DNA: TGCGCCAGCAGTGAGTCAACAGGGGGCAGGGGGCCCTATGGCTACACCTTC
J: TRBJ2-1; size: .; D: .; V: TRBV19; CDR3: CASGFLSYNEQFF; DNA: TGTGCCAGCGGATTTCTCTCCTACAATGAGCAGTTCTTC
J: TRBJ2-1; size: .; D: .; V: TRBV10-3; CDR3: CAISEVQGEGNEQFF; DNA: TGTGCCATCAGTGAGGTCCAGGGAGAAGGGAATGAGCAGTTCTTC
J: TRBJ1-3; size: .; D: TRBD1; V: TRBV30; CDR3: CACDSTGVGNTIYF; DNA: TGTGCCTGTGACTCCACAGGGGTAGGAAACACCATATATTTT
J: TRBJ1-1; size: .; D: .; V: TRBV7-6; CDR3: CASSPQGGYTEAFF; DNA: TGTGCCAGCAGCCCCCAGGGTGGGTACACTGAAGCTTTCTTT
J: TRBJ1-2; size: .; D: TRBD1; V: TRBV6-5; CDR3: CASNAGTGNYGYTF; DNA: TGTGCCAGCAACGCCGGGACAGGGAACTATGGCTACACCTTC
J: TRBJ2-5; size: .; D: .; V: TRBV15; CDR3: CATSSGNHQETQYF; DNA: TGTGCCACCAGTAGCGGTAATCACCAAGAGACCCAGTACTTC
J: TRBJ1-2; size: .; D: TRBD1; V: TRBV6-5; CDR3: CASSVMGQDYGYTF; DNA: TGTGCCAGCAGTGTGATGGGACAGGACTATGGCTACACCTTC
J: TRBJ1-2; size: .; D: .; V: TRBV25-1; CDR3: CASSETGGGYGYTF; DNA: TGTGCCAGCAGTGAAACGGGGGGCGGCTATGGCTACACCTTC
J: TRBJ2-3; size: .; D: .; V: TRBV18; CDR3: CASSPEDTQYF; DNA: TGTGCCAGCTCACCAGAGGATACGCAGTATTTT
J: TRBJ2-7; size: .; D: .; V: TRBV20-1; CDR3: CSADRSGAAYEQYF; DNA: TGCAGTGCTGACAGGAGCGGAGCCGCCTACGAGCAGTACTTC
J: TRBJ1-2; size: .; D: .; V: TRBV5-4; CDR3: CASRQGPIGGYTF; DNA: TGTGCCAGCAGGCAGGGGCCGATTGGCGGCTACACCTTC
J: TRBJ2-3; size: .; D: .; V: TRBV5-1; CDR3: CASSPVQVDTQYF; DNA: TGCGCCAGCAGCCCAGTCCAAGTAGATACGCAGTATTTT
J: TRBJ2-2; size: .; D: .; V: TRBV6-2/TRBV6-3; CDR3: CASDNTGARIGELFF; DNA: TGTGCCAGCGATAACACCGGGGCGCGGATCGGGGAGCTGTTTTTT
J: TRBJ1-2; size: .; D: .; V: TRBV25-1; CDR3: CASSEWGQGLAYGYTF; DNA: TGTGCCAGCAGTGAATGGGGGCAGGGATTGGCGTATGGCTACACCTTC
J: TRBJ1-2; size: .; D: .; V: TRBV7-9; CDR3: CASSFGGTKANYGYTF; DNA: TGTGCCAGCAGCTTCGGGGGCACGAAAGCTAACTATGGCTACACCTTC
J: TRBJ2-3; size: .; D: .; V: TRBV5-1; CDR3: CASSPGSGRRDTQYF; DNA: TGCGCCAGCAGCCCCGGATCAGGGAGGAGAGATACGCAGTATTTT
J: TRBJ2-7; size: .; D: TRBD2; V: TRBV6-1; CDR3: CASRGRSGGEQYF; DNA: TGTGCCAGCAGGGGAAGAAGCGGGGGCGAGCAGTACTTC
J: TRBJ1-5; size: .; D: .; V: TRBV29-1; CDR3: CSVGEKWQPQHF; DNA: TGCAGCGTTGGGGAGAAGTGGCAGCCCCAGCATTTT
J: TRBJ1-5; size: .; D: .; V: TRBV3-1; CDR3: CASSLSGGHGGQPQHF; DNA: TGTGCCAGCAGCTTATCGGGGGGCCATGGGGGGCAGCCCCAGCATTTT
J: TRBJ2-2; size: once; D: TRBD1; V: TRBV15; CDR3: CATSKDYRGRLRLAGELFF; DNA: TGTGCCACCAGCAAAGATTACAGGGGGCGCTTAAGGCTGGCCGGGGAGCTGTTTTTT
J: TRBJ1-1; size: .; D: .; V: TRBV12-5; CDR3: CASAPLRGEAFF; DNA: TGTGCTAGTGCCCCACTGCGCGGTGAAGCTTTCTTT
J: TRBJ2-1; size: .; D: TRBD2; V: TRBV6-2/TRBV6-3; CDR3: CASSPPVTSGNEQFF; DNA: TGTGCCAGCAGCCCGCCCGTAACTAGCGGCAATGAGCAGTTCTTC
J: TRBJ2-5; size: .; D: .; V: TRBV12-5; CDR3: CASVALGQETQYF; DNA: TGTGCTAGTGTTGCCTTGGGGCAGGAGACCCAGTACTTC
J: TRBJ2-2; size: .; D: TRBD1; V: TRBV11-1; CDR3: CASSLGDRNTGELFF; DNA: TGTGCCAGCAGCTTAGGGGACAGGAACACCGGGGAGCTGTTTTTT
J: TRBJ1-2; size: .; D: .; V: TRBV9; CDR3: CASSVARSGGYTF; DNA: TGTGCCAGCAGCGTAGCGCGTTCCGGGGGCTACACCTTC
J: TRBJ2-1; size: .; D: .; V: TRBV20-1; CDR3: CSARGQDEQFF; DNA: TGCAGTGCTCGAGGGCAAGATGAGCAGTTCTTC
J: TRBJ2-2; size: .; D: TRBD1; V: TRBV7-3; CDR3: CASSTNRGVGELFF; DNA: TGTGCCAGCAGCACCAACAGGGGCGTGGGGGAGCTGTTTTTT
J: TRBJ1-2; size: .; D: .; V: TRBV3-1; CDR3: CASSQVPGSAYGYTF; DNA: TGTGCCAGCAGCCAAGTTCCAGGGTCGGCCTATGGCTACACCTTC
J: TRBJ1-6; size: once; D: TRBD1; V: TRBV2; CDR3: CASRAGTGASPLHF; DNA: TGTGCCAGCAGAGCCGGGACAGGCGCTTCACCCCTCCACTTT
J: TRBJ2-3; size: .; D: .; V: TRBV28; CDR3: CASGVGTDTQYF; DNA: TGTGCCAGCGGCGTCGGCACAGATACGCAGTATTTT
J: TRBJ2-2; size: .; D: .; V: TRBV4-2; CDR3: CASSPFEGGNTGELFF; DNA: TGTGCCAGCAGCCCTTTTGAGGGGGGGAACACCGGGGAGCTGTTTTTT
J: TRBJ1-6; size: .; D: .; V: TRBV11-1; CDR3: CASGGPGRSYNSPLHF; DNA: TGTGCCAGCGGGGGACCGGGGCGCTCCTATAATTCACCCCTCCACTTT
J: TRBJ2-1; size: .; D: .; V: TRBV3-1; CDR3: CASSQDLAKSYNEQFF; DNA: TGTGCCAGCAGCCAAGATCTAGCGAAATCCTACAATGAGCAGTTCTTC
J: TRBJ2-1; size: .; D: .; V: TRBV29-1; CDR3: CSVVGQVSSYNEQFF; DNA: TGCAGCGTTGTCGGGCAGGTTAGCTCCTACAATGAGCAGTTCTTC